This T cell receptor beta chain was sequenced during a study of regulatory T cells in long-lasting Graves disease (dated by TCRdb to about 2021). About the full investigation: To count as having persistent Graves' disease, a patient had to have received antithyroid drug treatment for over 5 years with TSH receptor autoantibodies remaining persistently positive. Patients with persistent Graves' disease were compared with patients with newly diagnosed Graves' disease using TCR sequencing and RNA sequencing of peripheral blood. The study was conducted in China and was registered as a clinical trial. A total of roughly 35 samples underwent TCR sequencing: around 13 from persistent and roughly 20 from newly diagnosed Graves' disease patients. Antithyroid drugs had been taken for approximately 10 years on average by persistent Graves' disease patients in the clinical cohort.

The sample's time point, from its label and the paper: persistent/refractory GD, antithyroid drugs over 5 years with positive TRAb. RNA was extracted from PBMCs in TRIzol for both TCR sequencing and RNA sequencing. The diagnosis of Graves' disease was made according to American Thyroid Association guidelines. Patients were recruited from an endocrinology department in Xi'an, China. Each patient gave approximately 9.7 milliliters of peripheral blood, collected in an EDTA anticoagulant tube. Ficoll Paque Plus density gradient separation was used to isolate PBMCs, and no additional T cell sorting was done. RNA quality was checked with an Agilent 2100 Bioanalyzer and agarose gel, and concentration with a NanoDrop 2000. Spanning cysteine to phenylalanine, the CDR3 consists of 14 amino acids. The CDR3 DNA has 42 bases and is translated from base 1. The germline V gene specifies SNHLY as CDR1 and FYNNEI as CDR2. V is pared back by 0 bases and J by 7 bases, with 9 bases lying between the germline termini.

Note on this clonotype: Which antigen it targets is not known. The record has no base qualities; no much larger clone is one base away.

Receptor amplification or capture employed multiplex PCR. The sequencing machine was an Illumina HiSeq 4000. iRepertoire HTBI primers and Arm-PCR amplification of CDR3 regions were used to construct TCR beta libraries. Before sequencing, the PCR products went through gel purification. The published analysis was carried out like this. Across samples, roughly 60 TRBV and approximately 15 TRBJ segments were identified and used for gene usage analysis of CDR3 amino acid clonotypes. COPE and FqMerger were used to merge filtered high-quality paired reads into contigs. BLAST was used to align contigs to IMGT TRBV, TRBD and TRBJ reference genes, and CDR3 was defined according to IMGT. Any clonotype with a frequency above 0.1% was counted as a highly expanded clone. Shannon entropy served as the measure of repertoire diversity, while the Gini coefficient captured V-J evenness. Clonotypes shared by more than one individual were considered public. The public reads were reanalyzed by TCRdb: fastp trimming at Q25, MiXCR alignment, in-frame beta chains only. Rows are unified per CDR3 protein, each entry keeping the most common DNA and genes. TCRdb assigned the V and J calls; the authors' analysis was not used. In this sample the table shows some 440,000 distinct CDR3 sequences, roughly 20% of which occur a single time. The ten biggest clones cover approximately 7.8% of the sample.

Study-level results and caveats: Compared with newly diagnosed patients, patients with persistent Graves' disease had lower TCR Shannon entropy and fewer highly expanded clones, which suggests clonal expansion. The study examined only peripheral blood because the primary lesion, thyroid tissue, could not be accessed. Sequencing and analysis were limited to the TCR beta chain. Persistent disease showed preferential use of TRBV28, TRBJ1-2 and TRBJ2-5, whereas newly diagnosed disease favored TRBV20-1 and TRBJ2-1. More public clonotypes were shared among persistent patients (roughly 2,700) than among newly diagnosed patients (just under 1,000). The authors noted that the small sample size was a limitation that may lower accuracy.

The sample in question was peripheral blood mononuclear cells (PBMCs), obtained when the disease was refractory, from a patient treated with antithyroid drugs. This sequence was found in a female donor with Graves disease. The rearranged chain carries TRBV2 and TRBJ2-2; the D gene assignment is ambiguous. The nucleotide sequence is TGTGCCAGCAGTGAAGCGCTTAGTTACGGGGAGCTGTTTTTT. It is translated as CASSEALSYGELFF.